These 5 T cell receptor beta chains originate from one sample sequenced in a study of OX40 agonist ivuxolimab in advanced cancers. Assay used: immunoSEQ multiplex PCR; TCRdb lists only in-frame clones, some missing. The table has 70,000 or so clones, around nine tenths seen once; the top ten hold 0.6% to 0.8%. The sample here was CD4+ or CD8+ T cells sorted from blood, taken in a trial of the OX40 agonist ivuxolimab. The receptor source for this set is an adult with an advanced solid tumor such as melanoma, head and neck, liver or kidney cancer.

This clone has just a few counts. The rearrangement links TRBV29-1 to TRBJ1-1; 7 nucleotides align to TRBD1. The CDR3 length is 13 residues. Germline loops: CDR1 SQVTM, CDR2 ANQGSEA. V dropped 6 bases and J dropped 1; count of bases not matched to a gene: 5. The CDR3 reads CSVCRGRNTEAFF. For the CDR3, the DNA is TGCAGCGTATGTAGGGGGCGGAACACTGAAGCTTTCTTT.

The V gene is TRBV2, the J gene TRBJ1-4; perhaps TRBD1 as D (5 bases). Per the germline V gene, CDR1 is SNHLY and CDR2 is FYNNEI. The CDR3 contains 15 residues. Trimming cost V 3 bases and J 7 bases, with 15 bases left between them. CDR3 loop: CASSDAYGGGEKLFF. CDR3 coding DNA: TGTGCCAGCAGTGATGCTTACGGGGGGGGTGAAAAACTGTTTTTT.

V usage is TRBV2 and J usage is TRBJ1-2; D remains ambiguous. The CDR3 totals 12 residues. The V end lost 6 bases, the J end lost 1 base, and 6 bases lay between the germline ends. Per the germline V gene, CDR1 is SNHLY and CDR2 is FYNNEI. The CDR3 loop is CASRRDNYGYTF. CDR3 in DNA: TGTGCCAGCAGGCGGGATAACTATGGCTACACCTTC. Full variable domain (outside the CDR3, taken from reference TRBV2 and TRBJ1-2): EPEVTQTPSHQVTQMGQEVILRCVPISNHLYFYWYRQILGQKVEFLVSFYNNEISEKSEIFDDQFSVERPDGSNFTLKIRSTKLEDSAMYFCASRRDNYGYTFGSGTRLTVV.

The chain couples TRBV12-5 to TRBJ2-1; TRBD2 matches 13 bases. The CDR3 contains 14 residues. The trim removed 8 bases at V and 6 bases at J, leaving 4 bases unmatched. CDR1 is LGHNT and CDR2 is FRNRAP in the germline V gene. This chain's CDR3 is CASSRLAGGNEQFF. DNA of the CDR3: TGTGCTAGTTCCCGACTAGCGGGAGGCAATGAGCAGTTCTTC. Full variable domain (rest looked up from reference TRBV12-5 and TRBJ2-1): DARVTQTPRHKVTEMGQEVTMRCQPILGHNTVFWYRQTMMQGLELLAYFRNRAPLDDSGMPKDRFSAEMPDATLATLKIQPSEPRDSAVYFCASSRLAGGNEQFFGPGTRLTVL.

V is TRBV19 and J is TRBJ2-2; D is perhaps TRBD1 or TRBD2 (5 bases each). The CDR3 runs to 14 residues. V was pared by 4 bases and J by 2 bases, with 8 bases between. Germline-derived CDR1 and CDR2 are LNHDA and SQIVND (reference sequence). The CDR3: CASSRGPNTGELFF. CDR3 nucleotides: TGTGCCAGTAGTAGGGGACCCAACACCGGGGAGCTGTTTTTT.